This T cell receptor beta chain derives from a study of PD-L1 blockade in urothelial cancer. The protocol was immunoSEQ multiplex PCR, while the TCRdb copy is restricted to in-frame clones and leaves out a portion. The data contain about 29,000 clones, more than 75% of them singletons. Per the germline V gene, CDR1 is SGHDN and CDR2 is FVKESK. V shed 5 bases, J shed 15 bases, and the junction held 4 bases outside the gene matches. The CDR3 contains 13 residues. The rearrangement joins TRBV14 to TRBJ2-1; the match to TRBD2 covers 16 bases. This sample comprised PBMCs, obtained around atezolizumab (anti-PD-L1) treatment. The TCR comes from a man aged 45-65 years with urothelial cancer. The CDR3 DNA is TGTGCCAGCAGCTCGGGACTAGCGGGAGGGTCGTTCTTC. It is translated as CASSSGLAGGSFF.